This T cell receptor (beta chain) was sequenced in a study of cytomegalovirus exposure and HLA in healthy donors. Turning to the study itself: Earlier work reported 100 million or so unique TCR beta sequences from 150 million to 200 million T cells.

The study's findings and limits: Most TCRs appeared rarely, but some public TCRs recurred in many donors. In a later analysis, DRB1 alleles had the most associated TCRs; HLA-C alleles the fewest. Specificity for CMV antigens was confirmed in vitro for a few of the CMV-associated chains.

A multiplex PCR was run with 60 Vbeta primers and 13 Jbeta primers. Produced via immunoSEQ multiplex PCR; TCRdb's table is partial and in-frame only. Its listing shows roughly 74,000 clones. Notes on this clone: The antigen remains undetermined.

V dropped 6 bases and J dropped 1 base, with 9 bases sitting between them. The CDR3 covers 13 residues. Per germline, CDR1 ENHRY and CDR2 SYGVKD. This TCR was sampled from a female donor in good health and CMV-seropositive. Sequenced: PBMCs. The rearrangement links TRBV10-3 to TRBJ1-1; unclear D gene. CDR3 sequence: CAIRPTENTEAFF. In nucleotides, the CDR3 is TGTGCCATCAGGCCAACAGAGAACACTGAAGCTTTCTTT.